This T cell receptor beta chain was identified in a study of beta chain features in type 1 diabetes. Across the whole study: Summed over all samples, the examined sorted cells came to fewer than 120,000,000.

The study, taken as a whole, reports: VDJ junctions in type 1 diabetes patients carried more deletions and fewer insertions. TCRB CDR3s were moderately but significantly shorter in Type 1 diabetes patients in all four CD4+ subsets. Any HLA-type effect on TCRB rearrangement remained unresolved here.

Germline assignment: CDR1 KGHSH and CDR2 LQKENI. This CDR3 contains 12 residues. Trimming took off 4 bases at V and 5 bases at J, with 8 bases between the two ends. In this sample, this clone turned up a few times. The antigen is not known. The identical CDR3 is also encoded by other nucleotide sequences in the sample. Expressed TCRB transcripts were sequenced, since all the RNA that had been isolated was reverse transcribed. Method: immunoSEQ multiplex PCR; TCRdb's copy keeps in-frame clones and lacks some. The repertoire holds hundreds of thousands of clones, with over 13% as singletons. This TCR was recovered from a man between 18 and 29 years old with type 1 diabetes. This chain links TRBV18 with TRBJ1-1; unclear D gene. Sequencing was done on a sample of naive CD4+ T cells from blood. CDR3 in DNA: TGTGCCAGCTCACGAGACCGTACTGAAGCTTTCTTT. It specifies CASSRDRTEAFF.